The sequence of this T cell receptor (beta chain) was determined in a study of blood T cell repertoires in COVID-19. The V end was cut by 8 bases, the J end by 4 bases, with 18 bases between. CDR1 and CDR2 from the germline V gene are LNHDA and SQIVND (reference sequence). The CDR3 has 15 residues. The table came from immunoSEQ multiplex PCR; TCRdb's copy has only in-frame clones and leaves some out. There are under 200,000 clones in the sample; roughly four fifths occur only once, and around 3.4% lies in the top ten. The V call is TRBV19, the J call TRBJ1-5; D is possibly TRBD1 (5 bases). The sequence was obtained from an elderly woman with acute or convalescent COVID-19. The sequenced sample consisted of peripheral blood. CDR3 residues: CASRGRGAENQPQHF. As DNA, the CDR3 is TGTGCCAGTCGGGGGAGGGGCGCCGAAAATCAGCCCCAGCATTTT.